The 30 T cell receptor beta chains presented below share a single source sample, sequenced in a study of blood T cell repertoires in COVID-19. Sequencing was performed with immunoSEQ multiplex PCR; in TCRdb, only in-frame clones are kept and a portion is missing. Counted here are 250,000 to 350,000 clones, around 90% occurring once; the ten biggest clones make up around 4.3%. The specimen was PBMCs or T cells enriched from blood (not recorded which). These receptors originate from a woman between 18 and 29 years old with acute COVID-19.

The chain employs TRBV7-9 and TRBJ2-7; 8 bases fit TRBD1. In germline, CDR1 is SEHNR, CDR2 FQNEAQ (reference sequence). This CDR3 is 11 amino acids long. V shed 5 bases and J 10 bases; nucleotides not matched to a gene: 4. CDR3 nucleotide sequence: TGTGCCAGCAGCACAGGACAGGGACAGTACTTC. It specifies CASSTGQGQYF.

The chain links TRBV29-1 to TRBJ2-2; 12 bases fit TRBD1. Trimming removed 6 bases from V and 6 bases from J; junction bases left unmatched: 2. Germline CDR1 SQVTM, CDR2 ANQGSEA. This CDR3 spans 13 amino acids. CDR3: CSVGQGASGELFF. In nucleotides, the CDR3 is TGCAGCGTGGGACAGGGGGCTTCCGGGGAGCTGTTTTTT.

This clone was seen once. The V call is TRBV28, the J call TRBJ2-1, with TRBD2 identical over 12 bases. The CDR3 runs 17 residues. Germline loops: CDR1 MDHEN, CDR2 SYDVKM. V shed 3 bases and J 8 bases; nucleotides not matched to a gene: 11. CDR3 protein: CASSFLGKGLAGDEQFF. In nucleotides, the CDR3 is TGTGCCAGCAGTTTTCTAGGCAAGGGACTAGCGGGTGATGAGCAGTTCTTC.

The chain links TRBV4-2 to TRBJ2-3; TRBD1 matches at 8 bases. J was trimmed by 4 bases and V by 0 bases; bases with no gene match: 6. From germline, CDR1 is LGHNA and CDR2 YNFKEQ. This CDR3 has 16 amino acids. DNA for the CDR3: TGTGCCAGCAGCCAAGAAGCCGGGACAGGATCAGATACGCAGTATTTT. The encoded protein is CASSQEAGTGSDTQYF.

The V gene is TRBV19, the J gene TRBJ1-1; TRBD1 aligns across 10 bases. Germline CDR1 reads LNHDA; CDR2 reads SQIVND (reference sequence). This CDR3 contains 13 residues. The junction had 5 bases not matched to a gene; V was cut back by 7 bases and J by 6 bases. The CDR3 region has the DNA TGTGCCAGTATTAGACAGGGGGCGGCTGAAGCTTTCTTT. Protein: CASIRQGAAEAFF.

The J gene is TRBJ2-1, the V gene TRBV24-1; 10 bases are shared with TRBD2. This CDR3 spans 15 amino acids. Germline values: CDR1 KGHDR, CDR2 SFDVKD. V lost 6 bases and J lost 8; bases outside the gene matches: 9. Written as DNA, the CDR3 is TGTGCCACCAGTCAGCGGGGGGGTACTCTCGATGAGCAGTTCTTC. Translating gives CATSQRGGTLDEQFF.

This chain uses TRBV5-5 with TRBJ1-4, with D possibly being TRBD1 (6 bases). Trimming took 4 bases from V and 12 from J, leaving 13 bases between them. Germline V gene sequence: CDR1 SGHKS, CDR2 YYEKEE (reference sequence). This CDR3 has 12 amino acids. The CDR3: CASSPTGWELFF. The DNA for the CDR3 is TGTGCCAGCAGCCCGACAGGTTGGGAACTGTTTTTT.

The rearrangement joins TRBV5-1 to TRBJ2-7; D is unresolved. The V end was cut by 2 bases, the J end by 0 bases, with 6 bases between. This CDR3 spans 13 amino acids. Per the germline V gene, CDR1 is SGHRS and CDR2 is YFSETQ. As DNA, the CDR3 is TGCGCCAGCAGCTTCGGGTCCTCCTACGAGCAGTACTTC. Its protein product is CASSFGSSYEQYF.

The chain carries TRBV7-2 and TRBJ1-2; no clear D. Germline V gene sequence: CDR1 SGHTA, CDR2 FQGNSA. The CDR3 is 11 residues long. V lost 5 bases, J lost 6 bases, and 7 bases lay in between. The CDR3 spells CASSPGNGYTF. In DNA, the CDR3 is TGTGCCAGCAGCCCGGGTAATGGCTACACCTTC.

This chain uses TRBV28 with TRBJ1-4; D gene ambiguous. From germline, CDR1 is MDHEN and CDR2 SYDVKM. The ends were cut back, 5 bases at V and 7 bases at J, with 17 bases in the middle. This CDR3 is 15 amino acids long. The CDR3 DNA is TGTGCCAGCAGTCCCGGGTCGCCCCGAAGTGAAAAACTGTTTTTT. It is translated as CASSPGSPRSEKLFF.

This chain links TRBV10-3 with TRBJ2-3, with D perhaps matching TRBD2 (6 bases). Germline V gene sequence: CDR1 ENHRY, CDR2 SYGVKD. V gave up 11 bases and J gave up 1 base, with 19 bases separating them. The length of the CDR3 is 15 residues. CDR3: CAATPTSRGTDTQYF. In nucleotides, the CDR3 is TGTGCCGCCACCCCGACTAGTCGAGGCACAGATACGCAGTATTTT.

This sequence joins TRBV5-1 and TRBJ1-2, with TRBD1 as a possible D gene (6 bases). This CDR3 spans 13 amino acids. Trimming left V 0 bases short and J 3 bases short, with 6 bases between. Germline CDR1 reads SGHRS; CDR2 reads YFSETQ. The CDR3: CASSLAGDYGYTF. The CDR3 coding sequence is TGCGCCAGCAGCTTGGCAGGGGACTATGGCTACACCTTC.

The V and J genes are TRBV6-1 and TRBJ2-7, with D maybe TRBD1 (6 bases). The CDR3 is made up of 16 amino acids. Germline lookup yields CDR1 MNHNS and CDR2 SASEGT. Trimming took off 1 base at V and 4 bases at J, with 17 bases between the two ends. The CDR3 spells CASSEDGRGLLYEQYF. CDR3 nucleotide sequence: TGTGCCAGCAGTGAAGACGGCAGGGGCTTATTATACGAGCAGTACTTC.

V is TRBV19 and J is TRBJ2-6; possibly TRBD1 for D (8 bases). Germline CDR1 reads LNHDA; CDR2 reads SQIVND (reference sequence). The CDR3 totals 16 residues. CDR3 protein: CASSGTGAPGANVLTF. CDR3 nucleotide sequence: TGTGCGTCGAGCGGGACAGGCGCTCCTGGGGCCAACGTCCTGACTTTC.

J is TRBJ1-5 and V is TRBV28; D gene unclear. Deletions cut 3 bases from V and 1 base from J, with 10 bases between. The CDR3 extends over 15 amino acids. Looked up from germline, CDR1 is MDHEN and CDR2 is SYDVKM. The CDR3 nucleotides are TGTGCCAGCAGTTTTTTAATTTCGAGCAATCAGCCCCAGCATTTT. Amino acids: CASSFLISSNQPQHF.

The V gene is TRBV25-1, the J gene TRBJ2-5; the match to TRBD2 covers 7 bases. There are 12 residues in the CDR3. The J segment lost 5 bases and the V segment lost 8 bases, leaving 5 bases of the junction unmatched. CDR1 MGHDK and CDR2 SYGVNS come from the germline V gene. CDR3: CASRWGGETQYF. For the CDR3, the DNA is TGTGCCAGCCGTTGGGGGGGGGAGACCCAGTACTTC. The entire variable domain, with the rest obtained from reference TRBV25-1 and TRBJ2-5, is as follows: EADIYQTPRYLVIGTGKKITLECSQTMGHDKMYWYQQDPGMELHLIHYSYGVNSTEKGDLSSESTVSRIRTEHFPLTLESARPSHTSQYLCASRWGGETQYFGPGTRLLVL.

For the CDR3, the DNA is TGTGCCAGCAGCGAGCGGCCTGGAAACACCATATATTTT. Protein sequence: CASSERPGNTIYF. The chain couples TRBV7-2 to TRBJ1-3, with unresolved D. Trimming pared 5 bases from V and 2 bases from J, leaving 7 bases between. The germline CDR1 and CDR2 sequences are SGHTA and FQGNSA. The CDR3 contains 13 residues.

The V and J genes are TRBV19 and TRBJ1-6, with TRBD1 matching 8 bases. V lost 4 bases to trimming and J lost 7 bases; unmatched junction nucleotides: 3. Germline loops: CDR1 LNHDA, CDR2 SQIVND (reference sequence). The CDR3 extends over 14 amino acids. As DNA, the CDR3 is TGTGCCAGTAGTACGCGGACAGGGAATTCACCCCTCCACTTT. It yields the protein CASSTRTGNSPLHF.

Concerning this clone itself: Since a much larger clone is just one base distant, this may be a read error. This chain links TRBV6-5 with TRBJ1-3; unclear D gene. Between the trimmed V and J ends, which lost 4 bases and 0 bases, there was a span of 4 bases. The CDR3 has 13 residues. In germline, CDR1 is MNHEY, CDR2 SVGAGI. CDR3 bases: TGTGCCAGCAGTTTAAACTCTGGAAACACCATATATTTT. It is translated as CASSLNSGNTIYF.

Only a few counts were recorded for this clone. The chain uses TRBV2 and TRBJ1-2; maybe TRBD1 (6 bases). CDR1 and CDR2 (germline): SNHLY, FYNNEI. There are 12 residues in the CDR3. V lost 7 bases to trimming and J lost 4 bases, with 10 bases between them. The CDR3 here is CASMHRVYGYTF. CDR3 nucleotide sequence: TGTGCCAGCATGCACAGGGTCTATGGCTACACCTTC.

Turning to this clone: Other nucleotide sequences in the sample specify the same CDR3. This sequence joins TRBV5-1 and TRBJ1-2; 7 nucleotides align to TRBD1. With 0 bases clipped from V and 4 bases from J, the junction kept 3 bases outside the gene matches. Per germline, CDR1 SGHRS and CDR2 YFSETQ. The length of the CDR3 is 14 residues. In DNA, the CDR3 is TGCGCCAGCAGCTTGGGTCAGGGGGGCTATGGCTACACCTTC. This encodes CASSLGQGGYGYTF.

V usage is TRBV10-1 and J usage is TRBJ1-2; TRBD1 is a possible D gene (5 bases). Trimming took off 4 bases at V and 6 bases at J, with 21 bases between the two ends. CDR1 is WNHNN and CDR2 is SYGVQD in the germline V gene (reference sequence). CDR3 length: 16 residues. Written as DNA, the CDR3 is TGCGCCAGCAGTGCTCAGGACCCCCTGGGAGGGGATGGCTACACCTTC. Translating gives CASSAQDPLGGDGYTF.

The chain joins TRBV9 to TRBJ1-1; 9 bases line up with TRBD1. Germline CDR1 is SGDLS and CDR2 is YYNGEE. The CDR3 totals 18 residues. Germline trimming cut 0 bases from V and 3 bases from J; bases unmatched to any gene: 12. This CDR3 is CASSVEGYRGRGDTEAFF. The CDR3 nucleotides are TGTGCCAGCAGCGTAGAGGGATACAGGGGGCGCGGTGACACTGAAGCTTTCTTT.

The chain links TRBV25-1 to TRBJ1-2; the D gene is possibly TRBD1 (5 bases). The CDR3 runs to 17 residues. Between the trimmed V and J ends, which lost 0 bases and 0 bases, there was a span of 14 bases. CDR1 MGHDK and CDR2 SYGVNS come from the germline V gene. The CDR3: CASSEYGGTASNYGYTF. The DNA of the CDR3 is TGTGCCAGCAGTGAATATGGGGGGACGGCTTCTAACTATGGCTACACCTTC.

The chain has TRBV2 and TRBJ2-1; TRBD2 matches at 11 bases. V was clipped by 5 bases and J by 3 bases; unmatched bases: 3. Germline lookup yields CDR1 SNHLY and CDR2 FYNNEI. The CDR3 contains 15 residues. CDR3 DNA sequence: TGTGCCAGCAGTCCTACTAGCGGGAGCTACAATGAGCAGTTCTTC. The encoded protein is CASSPTSGSYNEQFF.

The CDR3, as DNA: TGTGCCAGCAGCCCGAGACAGGGTCATGAAAAACTGTTTTTT. Translation gives CASSPRQGHEKLFF. This sequence joins TRBV7-9 and TRBJ1-4; 7 bases map to TRBD1. This CDR3 contains 14 residues. Germline V lookup: CDR1 SEHNR, CDR2 FQNEAQ (reference sequence). J gave up 6 bases and V 5 bases, and 6 bases lay outside the gene matches.

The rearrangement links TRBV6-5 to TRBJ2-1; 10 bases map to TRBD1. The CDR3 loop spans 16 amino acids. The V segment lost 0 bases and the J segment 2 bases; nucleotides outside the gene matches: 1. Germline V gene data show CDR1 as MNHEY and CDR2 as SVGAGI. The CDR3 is CASSYSGTGAYNEQFF. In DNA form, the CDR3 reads TGTGCCAGCAGTTACTCTGGGACAGGGGCCTACAATGAGCAGTTCTTC.

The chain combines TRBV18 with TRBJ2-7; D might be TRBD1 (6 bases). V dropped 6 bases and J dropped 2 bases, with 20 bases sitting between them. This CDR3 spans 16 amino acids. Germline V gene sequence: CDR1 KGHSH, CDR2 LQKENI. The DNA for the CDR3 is TGTGCCAGCTCCGAACTCTCCAGGGGCAACGCCTACGAGCAGTACTTC. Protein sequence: CASSELSRGNAYEQYF.

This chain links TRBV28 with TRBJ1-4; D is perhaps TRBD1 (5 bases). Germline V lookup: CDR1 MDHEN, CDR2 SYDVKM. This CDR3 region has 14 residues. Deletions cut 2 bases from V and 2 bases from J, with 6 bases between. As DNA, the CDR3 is TGTGCCAGCAGTTTACGGGGGACTAATGAAAAACTGTTTTTT. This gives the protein CASSLRGTNEKLFF. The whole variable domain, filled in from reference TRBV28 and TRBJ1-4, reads DVKVTQSSRYLVKRTGEKVFLECVQDMDHENMFWYRQDPGLGLRLIYFSYDVKMKEKGDIPEGYSVSREKKERFSLILESASTNQTSMYLCASSLRGTNEKLFFGSGTQLSVL.

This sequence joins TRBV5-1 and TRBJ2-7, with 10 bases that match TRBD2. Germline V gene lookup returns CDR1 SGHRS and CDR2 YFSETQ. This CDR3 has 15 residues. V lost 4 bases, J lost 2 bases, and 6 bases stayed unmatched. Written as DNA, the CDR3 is TGCGCCAGCAGCAGACAAGCGGGAGGGCCCTACGAGCAGTACTTC. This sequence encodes CASSRQAGGPYEQYF.